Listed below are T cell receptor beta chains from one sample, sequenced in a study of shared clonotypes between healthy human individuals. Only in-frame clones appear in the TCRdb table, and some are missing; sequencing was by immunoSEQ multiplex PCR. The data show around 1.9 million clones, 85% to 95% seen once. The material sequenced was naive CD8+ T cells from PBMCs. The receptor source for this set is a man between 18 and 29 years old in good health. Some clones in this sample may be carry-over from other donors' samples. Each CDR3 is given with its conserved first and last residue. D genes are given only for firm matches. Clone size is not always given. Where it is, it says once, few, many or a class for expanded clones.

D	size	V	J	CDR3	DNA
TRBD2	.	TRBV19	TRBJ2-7	CASSLSGRKHEQYF	TGTGCCAGTAGTCTTAGCGGGAGAAAACACGAGCAGTACTTC
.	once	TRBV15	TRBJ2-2	CATRLNTGELFF	TGTGCCACCCGCTTGAACACCGGGGAGCTGTTTTTT
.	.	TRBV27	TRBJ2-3	CASMRGDTQYF	TGTGCCAGCATGCGAGGGGATACGCAGTATTTT
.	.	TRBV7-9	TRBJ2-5	CASSLGNQETQYF	TGTGCCAGCAGCTTAGGCAACCAAGAGACCCAGTACTTC
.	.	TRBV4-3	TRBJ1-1	CASSRGPAGSNTEAFF	TGCGCCAGCAGCCGGGGGCCGGCAGGGTCGAACACTGAAGCTTTCTTT
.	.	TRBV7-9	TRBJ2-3	CASNSKGSDTQYF	TGTGCCAGCAACTCTAAGGGTTCAGATACGCAGTATTTT
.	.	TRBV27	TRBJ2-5	CASRNQETQYF	TGTGCCAGCAGAAACCAAGAGACCCAGTACTTC
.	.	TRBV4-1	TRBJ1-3	CASSQDLQGEIGNTIYF	TGCGCCAGCAGCCAAGATCTGCAGGGCGAAATAGGAAACACCATATATTTT
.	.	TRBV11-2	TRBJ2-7	CASSEHYEQYF	TGTGCCAGCAGCGAACACTACGAGCAGTACTTC
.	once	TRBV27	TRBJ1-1	CASRPGLENTEAFF	TGTGCCAGCAGGCCAGGATTAGAGAACACTGAAGCTTTCTTT
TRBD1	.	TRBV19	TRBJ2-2	CASRREDRGHTGELFF	TGTGCCAGTAGGAGGGAGGACAGGGGGCATACCGGGGAGCTGTTTTTT
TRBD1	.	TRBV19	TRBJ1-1	CASTLGTAEAFF	TGTGCCAGCACCTTAGGGACAGCTGAAGCTTTCTTT
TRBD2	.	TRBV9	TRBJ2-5	CASSSRLAGEETQYF	TGTGCCAGCAGCTCCAGACTAGCGGGAGAAGAGACCCAGTACTTC
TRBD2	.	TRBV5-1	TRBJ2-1	CASSQAGVSYNEQFF	TGCGCCAGCAGCCAGGCGGGAGTCTCCTACAATGAGCAGTTCTTC
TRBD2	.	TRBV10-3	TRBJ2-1	CAISELGLALNEQFF	TGTGCCATCAGTGAGTTGGGACTAGCCTTGAATGAGCAGTTCTTC
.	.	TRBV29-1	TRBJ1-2	CSVALGDYGYTF	TGCAGCGTTGCCCTCGGGGACTATGGCTACACCTTC
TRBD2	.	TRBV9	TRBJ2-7	CASSGRGGGREQYF	TGTGCCAGCAGCGGCCGCGGGGGTGGCCGCGAGCAGTACTTC
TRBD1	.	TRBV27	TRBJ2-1	CASSAYQGEGYNEQFF	TGTGCCAGCAGTGCCTACCAGGGGGAAGGTTACAATGAGCAGTTCTTC
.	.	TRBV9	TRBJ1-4	CASSVNRDGNEKLFF	TGTGCCAGCAGCGTCAACCGGGACGGGAATGAAAAACTGTTTTTT
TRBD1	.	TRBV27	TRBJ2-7	CASSLLLGTGYYEQYF	TGTGCCAGCAGTTTACTTTTGGGGACAGGGTACTACGAGCAGTACTTC
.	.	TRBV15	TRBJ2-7	CATSRDRKGEQYF	TGTGCCACCAGCAGAGATCGGAAAGGCGAGCAGTACTTC
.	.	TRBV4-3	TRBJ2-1	CASSQETWERSSYNEQFF	TGCGCCAGCAGCCAAGAAACATGGGAGCGGAGCTCCTACAATGAGCAGTTCTTC
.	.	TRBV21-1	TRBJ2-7	CASSKAEQGREDEQYF	TGTGCCAGCAGCAAAGCCGAACAGGGAAGGGAGGACGAGCAGTACTTC
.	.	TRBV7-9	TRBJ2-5	CASSLETSVETQYF	TGTGCCAGCAGCCTGGAGACTTCTGTCGAGACCCAGTACTTC
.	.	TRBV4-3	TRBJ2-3	CASSQGVEGLGVGDTQYF	TGCGCCAGCAGCCAAGGGGTTGAGGGACTCGGAGTTGGAGATACGCAGTATTTT
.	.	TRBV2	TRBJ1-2	CASTGRTDYGYTF	TGTGCCAGCACGGGCAGGACAGACTATGGCTACACCTTC
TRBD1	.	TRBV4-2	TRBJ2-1	CASSPLTGTGSLTEQFF	TGTGCCAGCAGCCCACTAACCGGGACAGGGAGTTTAACGGAGCAGTTCTTC
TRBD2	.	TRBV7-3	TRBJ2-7	CASSWTSGASYEQYF	TGTGCCAGCAGCTGGACTAGCGGGGCCTCCTACGAGCAGTACTTC
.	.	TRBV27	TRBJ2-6	CASTPLWDSGANVLTF	TGTGCCAGCACTCCACTGTGGGACTCTGGGGCCAACGTCCTGACTTTC
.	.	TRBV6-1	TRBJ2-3	CATLKGTGDTQYF	TGTGCCACCCTGAAAGGTACTGGAGATACGCAGTATTTT
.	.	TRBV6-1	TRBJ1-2	CASSDGGLGGYTF	TGTGCCAGCAGTGATGGTGGGTTGGGTGGCTACACCTTC
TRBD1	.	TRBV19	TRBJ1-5	CASSSQGAGGYQPQHF	TGTGCCAGTAGTTCGCAGGGGGCCGGAGGGTATCAGCCCCAGCATTTT
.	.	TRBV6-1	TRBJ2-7	CASSDWGLNYEQYF	TGTGCCAGCAGTGACTGGGGACTCAACTACGAGCAGTACTTC
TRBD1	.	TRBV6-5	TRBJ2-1	CASRAGQGSARIF	TGTGCCAGCAGGGCGGGACAGGGGTCCGCGCGGATCTTC
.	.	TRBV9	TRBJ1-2	CASSAGMGGTNYGYTF	TGTGCCAGCAGCGCAGGTATGGGTGGGACCAACTATGGCTACACCTTC
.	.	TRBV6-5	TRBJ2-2	CASSTSGAGELFF	TGTGCCAGCAGCACTTCCGGTGCCGGGGAGCTGTTTTTT
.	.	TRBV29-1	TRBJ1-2	CSVRDSHSYGYTF	TGCAGCGTTCGCGACTCACACTCATATGGCTACACCTTC
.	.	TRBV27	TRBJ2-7	CASSLWVGDINEQYF	TGTGCCAGCAGTTTATGGGTTGGGGACATTAACGAGCAGTACTTC
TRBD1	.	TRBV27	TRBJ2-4	CASSLTGAENIQYF	TGTGCCAGCAGTTTGACAGGGGCTGAAAACATTCAGTACTTC
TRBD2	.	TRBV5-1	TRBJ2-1	CASSLGPIAGGPLSSYNEQFF	TGCGCCAGCAGCTTGGGTCCAATAGCGGGAGGCCCCCTATCTTCCTACAATGAGCAGTTCTTC
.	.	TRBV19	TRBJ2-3	CASSPSGMGTSTDTQYF	TGTGCCAGTAGCCCCTCTGGGATGGGTACTAGCACAGATACGCAGTATTTT
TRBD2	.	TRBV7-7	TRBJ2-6	CASSPGLAGPHSGANVLTF	TGTGCCAGCAGCCCCGGACTAGCGGGCCCCCACTCTGGGGCCAACGTCCTGACTTTC
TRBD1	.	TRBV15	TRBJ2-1	CATSRGQAGVAAIDEQFF	TGTGCCACCAGCAGGGGACAGGCGGGTGTTGCCGCAATCGATGAGCAGTTCTTC
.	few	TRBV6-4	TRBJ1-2	CASSPTANYGYTF	TGTGCCAGCAGCCCGACAGCTAACTATGGCTACACCTTC
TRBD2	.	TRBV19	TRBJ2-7	CASSRAGGYEQYF	TGTGCCAGTAGTCGGGCGGGGGGTTACGAGCAGTACTTC
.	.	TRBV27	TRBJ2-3	CATTVYGESTDTQYF	TGTGCCACCACAGTTTATGGCGAAAGCACAGATACGCAGTATTTT